The entry below gives a single T cell receptor (beta chain) sequence along with its context. Its antigen is currently unknown. Some clones are missing from TCRdb's copy, which holds only in-frame ones; the method was immunoSEQ multiplex PCR. Of 43,000 or so clones in the sample, 73% were seen once. The sample comes from a study of radiotherapy plus CTLA-4 blockade in lung cancer. Between the trimmed V and J ends, which lost 2 bases and 9 bases, there was a span of 11 bases. Germline CDR1 MNHEY, CDR2 SVGAGI. The CDR3 extends over 14 amino acids. Study-wide findings and caveats: Researchers report tumor-derived TCR clones expanding in blood after radiotherapy plus ipilimumab. Early blood T cell clone dynamics, with interferon-beta, were reported to best predict response.

In chemo-refractory metastatic non-small-cell lung cancer, patients got ipilimumab CTLA-4 blockade together with focal radiation. The sequence came from a human donor with non-small cell lung cancer who had a complete response to radiotherapy plus ipilimumab. This sequence joins TRBV6-5 and TRBJ1-6; D call uncertain. The specimen was peripheral blood, collected from a patient treated with radiotherapy plus ipilimumab. In DNA form, the CDR3 reads TGTGCCAGCAGTTACGGGCAGCTTGGTTCACCCCTCCACTTT. Translation gives CASSYGQLGSPLHF.